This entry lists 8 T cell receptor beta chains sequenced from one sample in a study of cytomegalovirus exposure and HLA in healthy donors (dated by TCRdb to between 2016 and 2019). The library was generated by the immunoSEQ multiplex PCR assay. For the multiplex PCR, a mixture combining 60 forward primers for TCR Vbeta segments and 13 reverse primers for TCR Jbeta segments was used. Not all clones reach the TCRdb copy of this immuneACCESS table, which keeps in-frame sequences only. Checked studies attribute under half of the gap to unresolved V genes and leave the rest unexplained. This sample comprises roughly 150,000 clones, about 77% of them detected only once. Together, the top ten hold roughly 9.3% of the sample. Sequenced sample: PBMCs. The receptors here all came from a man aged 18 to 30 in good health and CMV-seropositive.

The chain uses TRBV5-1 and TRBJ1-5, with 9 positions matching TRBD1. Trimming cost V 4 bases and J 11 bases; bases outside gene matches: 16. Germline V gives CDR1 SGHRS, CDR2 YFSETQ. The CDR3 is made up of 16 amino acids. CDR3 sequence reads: CASSQASPGQGYTQHF. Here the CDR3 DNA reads TGCGCCAGCAGCCAGGCGTCACCGGGACAGGGATATACCCAGCATTTT.

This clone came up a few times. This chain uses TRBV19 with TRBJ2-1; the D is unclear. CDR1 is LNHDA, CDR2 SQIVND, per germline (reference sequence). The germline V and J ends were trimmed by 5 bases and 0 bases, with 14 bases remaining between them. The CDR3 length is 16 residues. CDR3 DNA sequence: TGTGCCAGTAGTGAGGCCTCGATACGCTCCTACAATGAGCAGTTCTTC. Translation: CASSEASIRSYNEQFF.

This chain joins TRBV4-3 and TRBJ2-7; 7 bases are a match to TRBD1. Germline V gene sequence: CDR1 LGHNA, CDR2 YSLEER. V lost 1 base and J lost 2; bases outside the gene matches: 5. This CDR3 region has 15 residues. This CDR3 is CASSQGKTGAYEQYF. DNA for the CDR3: TGCGCCAGCAGCCAAGGAAAAACAGGGGCCTACGAGCAGTACTTC.

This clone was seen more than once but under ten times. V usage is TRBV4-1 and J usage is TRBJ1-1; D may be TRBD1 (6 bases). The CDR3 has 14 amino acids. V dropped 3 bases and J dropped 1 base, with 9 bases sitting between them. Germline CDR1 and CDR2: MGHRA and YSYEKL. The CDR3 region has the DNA TGCGCCAGCAGCCATACAGGGTCGAACACTGAAGCTTTCTTT. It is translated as CASSHTGSNTEAFF.

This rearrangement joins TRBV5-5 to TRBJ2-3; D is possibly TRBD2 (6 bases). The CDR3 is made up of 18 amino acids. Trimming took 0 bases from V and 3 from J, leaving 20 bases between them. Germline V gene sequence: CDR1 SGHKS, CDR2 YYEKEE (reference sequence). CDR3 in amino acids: CASSLAGTAAGRTDTQYF. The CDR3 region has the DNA TGTGCCAGCAGCTTGGCAGGGACGGCGGCGGGGAGGACAGATACGCAGTATTTT. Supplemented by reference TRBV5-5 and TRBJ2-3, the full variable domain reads DAGVTQSPTHLIKTRGQQVTLRCSPISGHKSVSWYQQVLGQGPQFIFQYYEKEERGRGNFPDRFSARQFPNYSSELNVNALLLGDSALYLCASSLAGTAAGRTDTQYFGPGTRLTVL.

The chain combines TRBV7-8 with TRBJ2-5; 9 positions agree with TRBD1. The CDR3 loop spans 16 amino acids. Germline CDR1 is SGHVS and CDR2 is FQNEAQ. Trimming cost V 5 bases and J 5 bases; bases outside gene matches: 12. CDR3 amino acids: CASSLYTGGVVETQYF. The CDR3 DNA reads TGTGCCAGCAGCCTATATACAGGGGGCGTGGTGGAGACCCAGTACTTC.

The CDR3 sequence is CASGGQIYNEQFF. DNA of the CDR3: TGTGCCAGTGGGGGACAGATTTACAATGAGCAGTTCTTC. V usage is TRBV19 and J usage is TRBJ2-1; 7 nucleotides match TRBD1. Germline assignment: CDR1 LNHDA and CDR2 SQIVND (reference sequence). V trimming: 8 bases; J trimming: 4 bases; junction bases outside the gene matches: 5. The CDR3 totals 13 residues. Full variable domain (rest looked up from reference TRBV19 and TRBJ2-1): DGGITQSPKYLFRKEGQNVTLSCEQNLNHDAMYWYRQDPGQGLRLIYYSQIVNDFQKGDIAEGYSVSREKKESFPLTVTSAQKNPTAFYLCASGGQIYNEQFFGPGTRLTVL.

CDR3 sequence: CAISQGQGRTGELFF. The CDR3 region has the DNA TGTGCCATCAGTCAGGGACAGGGGAGAACCGGGGAGCTGTTTTTT. This sequence joins TRBV10-3 and TRBJ2-2; 10 positions match TRBD1. After removal of 5 bases from V and 5 bases from J, the junction contained 5 bases not matched to a gene. Germline assignment: CDR1 ENHRY and CDR2 SYGVKD. The CDR3 is 15 residues long.